A selection of T cell receptor beta chains follows, all from one sample in a study of identical twins. Via MiXCR, TCRdb re-called the 5' RACE reads, giving one row per CDR3 protein. The sample gives some 660,000 distinct CDR3 sequences, about 9.4% of which show up once; roughly 0.97% is in the top ten. This sample also belongs to another study, concerning yellow fever vaccine responses in identical twins.

Sequences were obtained from PBMCs. All receptors derive from a woman aged 18-29 years in good health. Each CDR3 is given with its conserved first and last residue. D genes are given only for firm matches. Expanded clones are given a class, and other clones once, few, many or no size at all.

length	V	D	J	size	DNA	CDR3
15	TRBV20-1	TRBD2	TRBJ2-5	few	TGCAGTGCCAGAGAGTGGGGGCGGGAGGAAGAGACCCAGTACTTC	CSAREWGREEETQYF
17	TRBV5-5	.	TRBJ2-4	few	TGTGCCAGCAGCCTGAGACTATGGAATGGGGCCAAAAACATTCAGTACTTC	CASSLRLWNGAKNIQYF
15	TRBV9	.	TRBJ2-5	few	TGTGCCAGCAGCGTAGCTCCCTCCGGGGGAGAGACCCAGTACTTC	CASSVAPSGGETQYF
17	TRBV20-1	.	TRBJ2-2	few	TGCAGTGCTAGAGATCCCGCCCTCGCATTGAACACCGGGGAGCTGTTTTTT	CSARDPALALNTGELFF
16	TRBV9	.	TRBJ2-2	.	TGTGCCAGCAGCCCCATCCCGGGTTCGAACACCGGGGAGCTGTTTTTT	CASSPIPGSNTGELFF
15	TRBV15	.	TRBJ2-3	many	TGTGCCACCAGCAGAGAAAGGGGGGGCATAGATACGCAGTATTTT	CATSRERGGIDTQYF
13	TRBV29-1	.	TRBJ2-1	few	TGCAGCGTTGAAACGCTCCGGCGGTATGAGCAGTTCTTC	CSVETLRRYEQFF
17	TRBV20-1	TRBD2	TRBJ2-3	few	TGCAGTGCTACCCGACTAGCGGGGGGGCGAAACACAGATACGCAGTATTTT	CSATRLAGGRNTDTQYF
14	TRBV2	.	TRBJ2-1	.	TGTGCCAGCTGCGGTCAGAGGTCGAACAATGAGCAGTTCTTC	CASCGQRSNNEQFF
19	TRBV11-1	TRBD2	TRBJ2-4	many	TGTGCCAGCAGCTTCGCGGTGGGACTAGCGGGAGCGGCCAAAAACATTCAGTACTTC	CASSFAVGLAGAAKNIQYF
15	TRBV6-5	.	TRBJ2-5	few	TGTGCCAGCAGTTACTCGAGGGAGATTAGGGAGACCCAGTACTTC	CASSYSREIRETQYF
13	TRBV27	.	TRBJ1-2	many	TGTGCCAGCGGGTTTTATGGAGGGGTTGGCTACACCTTC	CASGFYGGVGYTF
13	TRBV7-2	TRBD2	TRBJ2-1	few	TGTGCCAGCAGCTTAGCAGGGGAGGGGCAGCAGTTCTTC	CASSLAGEGQQFF
17	TRBV4-3	.	TRBJ2-5	few	TGCGCCAGCAGCCAAGATTTCAGGTTGGAGTACCAAGAGACCCAGTACTTC	CASSQDFRLEYQETQYF
15	TRBV14	TRBD1	TRBJ2-7	.	TGTGCCAACAGCGAACCAGGGGGATACTCCTACGAGCAGTACTTC	CANSEPGGYSYEQYF
12	TRBV2	.	TRBJ2-3	many	TGTGCCGGTGCAGAGAGCACAGATACGCAGTATTTT	CAGAESTDTQYF
14	TRBV6-5	TRBD1	TRBJ1-5	few	TGTGCCAGCAGACTCGACAGGGTGAGTCAGCCCCAGCATTTT	CASRLDRVSQPQHF
15	TRBV20-1	TRBD2	TRBJ2-3	.	TGCAGTATAAGTGGGACTAGCGGGGGAACAGATACGCAGTATTTT	CSISGTSGGTDTQYF
16	TRBV3-1	.	TRBJ1-1	many	TGTGCCAGCAGCCATCCCTCCCCGGGTATGAACACTGAAGCTTTCTTT	CASSHPSPGMNTEAFF
14	TRBV27	.	TRBJ1-5	few	TGTGCCAGCAGGGGCTCAGGGGAGTATCAGCCCCAGCATTTT	CASRGSGEYQPQHF
13	TRBV29-1	.	TRBJ2-2	few	TGCAGCGTTACCAGGCCGAACACCGGGGAGCTGTTTTTT	CSVTRPNTGELFF
15	TRBV7-2	TRBD2	TRBJ2-7	.	TGTGCCAGCAGCTCCGGACTAGCGGGAGTTTCCGAGCAGTACTTC	CASSSGLAGVSEQYF
16	TRBV7-9	.	TRBJ2-4	many	TGTGCCAGCAGCCTATTCGGCGGGCCGGGCAAAAACATTCAGTACTTC	CASSLFGGPGKNIQYF
15	TRBV7-3	.	TRBJ2-1	few	TGTGCCAGCACCGTGGACGGAGGCTCCTACAATGAGCAGTTCTTC	CASTVDGGSYNEQFF
17	TRBV10-3	.	TRBJ2-1	many	TGTGCCATCAGTGATATTCTTGGTCAGGGTGGCTACAATGAGCAGTTCTTC	CAISDILGQGGYNEQFF
12	TRBV6-2/TRBV6-3	.	TRBJ2-7	.	TGTGCCAGCAGTCCTACGATCCACGAGCAGTACTTC	CASSPTIHEQYF
15	TRBV4-3	.	TRBJ2-7	.	TGCGCCAGCAGCCAAGATGGAGGGGGAACCTACGAGCAGTACTTC	CASSQDGGGTYEQYF
11	TRBV7-9	.	TRBJ2-7	few	TGTGCCAGCAGCTTCGACGGCGAGCAGTACTTC	CASSFDGEQYF
15	TRBV9	.	TRBJ2-2	many	TGCGCCAGCAGCGTGGGGGGCGCGAACACCGGGGAGCTGTTTTTT	CASSVGGANTGELFF
11	TRBV30	TRBD1	TRBJ2-7	few	TGTGCCTGGGCGGACAGGGACGAGCAGTACTTC	CAWADRDEQYF
17	TRBV6-1	TRBD2	TRBJ2-2	.	TGTGCCAGCAGCCGAACCGCGGGGGGGGTGAACACCGGGGAGCTGTTTTTT	CASSRTAGGVNTGELFF
16	TRBV7-2	.	TRBJ2-3	once	TGTGCCAGCAGCTTAGGTACGGGGGCTCGCACAGATACGCAGTATTTT	CASSLGTGARTDTQYF
18	TRBV12-3/TRBV12-4	TRBD2	TRBJ2-3	.	TGTGCCATCAGTACCCTTACGCGAGGACTAGCGGTCACAGATACGCAGTATTTT	CAISTLTRGLAVTDTQYF
14	TRBV7-7	.	TRBJ2-5	few	TGTGCTAGCAGCTTACAATCCTCGTCGGAGACCCAGTACTTC	CASSLQSSSETQYF
12	TRBV29-1	.	TRBJ2-5	.	TGCAGCGTTGAACCCTCACAAGAGACCCAGTACTTC	CSVEPSQETQYF